The 17 T cell receptor beta chains reported below all come from one sample, sequenced in a study of blood T cells in healthy people across ages. Together with a sample-barcoded 5' primer, a J-beta primer mix was included in a second PCR lasting roughly 6 to 12 cycles. Using its own MiXCR run on the 5' RACE reads, TCRdb lists one record per CDR3 protein. Among over a million distinct CDR3 sequences listed, approximately 42% were seen once. Material: blood. Every receptor here comes from a woman aged 18-29 years in good health.

The table lists this clonotype with many counts. This rearrangement joins TRBV29-1 to TRBJ2-7, with D hard to call. V shed 1 base and J shed 0 bases, with 7 bases lying between them. The CDR3 has 13 residues. Germline V gene data show CDR1 as SQVTM and CDR2 as ANQGSEA. CDR3 protein: CSVEVESSYEQYF. DNA of the CDR3: TGCAGCGTTGAAGTAGAAAGCTCCTACGAGCAGTACTTC.

The chain is built from TRBV7-9 and TRBJ2-3; 15 bases are shared with TRBD2. Germline V CDR1 and CDR2: SEHNR, FQNEAQ (reference sequence). The CDR3 totals 17 residues. J lost 4 bases, V lost 3 bases, and 5 bases had no gene match. This CDR3 reads CASSFGLAGGHADTQYF. The CDR3 coding sequence is TGTGCCAGCAGCTTCGGACTAGCGGGGGGGCACGCAGATACGCAGTATTTT.

This clonotype has only a few counts. This chain links TRBV12-3 or TRBV12-4 with TRBJ1-1, with 8 bases lining up with TRBD1. V dropped 4 bases and J dropped 7; count of bases not matched to a gene: 14. The CDR3 has 16 amino acids. The CDR3 spells CASSSPRQGLEGEAFF. The CDR3 DNA reads TGTGCCAGCAGTTCCCCAAGACAGGGGTTGGAGGGTGAAGCTTTCTTT.

This rearrangement joins TRBV5-5 to TRBJ1-2; TRBD1 is a possible D gene (5 bases). The CDR3 is 12 residues long. CDR1 and CDR2 from the germline V gene are SGHKS and YYEKEE (reference sequence). V lost 2 bases, J lost 8 bases, and 10 bases lay in between. The CDR3 DNA reads TGTGCCAGCAGCTTAGAGGACATAGGCTACACCTTC. Translation gives CASSLEDIGYTF.

This clonotype was detected only once. CDR3 sequence (DNA): TGTGCCACCCAATCAGGGGTTGAAGCTTTCTTT. Encoded protein: CATQSGVEAFF. The V and J genes are TRBV12-3 or TRBV12-4 and TRBJ1-1; D might be TRBD1 (6 bases). CDR3 length: 11 amino acids. The ends were cut back, 10 bases at V and 7 bases at J, with 13 bases in the middle.

This chain uses TRBV3-1 with TRBJ2-1; TRBD2 is a possible D gene (7 bases). The J call is in doubt because the DNA end fits TRBJ2-7 better. The germline gives CDR1 LGHDT, CDR2 YNNKEL (reference sequence). The CDR3 is made up of 15 amino acids. The CDR3 sequence: CASSSRRGAYNEQYF. CDR3 sequence (DNA): TGTGCCAGCAGCTCCCGACGGGGGGCCTACAATGAGCAGTACTTC.

At least ten counts were recorded for this clonotype. V and J are TRBV20-1 and TRBJ1-1; D is unclear. Germline CDR1 reads DFQATT; CDR2 reads SNEGSKA (reference sequence). This CDR3 contains 12 residues. V was trimmed by 6 bases and J by 7 bases, leaving 15 bases between them. The CDR3 is CSASGQSYEAFF. The CDR3 DNA sequence: TGCAGTGCAAGCGGCCAGAGCTATGAAGCTTTCTTT.

This chain links TRBV12-3 or TRBV12-4 with TRBJ1-1, with 7 bases aligning to TRBD1. V was clipped by 4 bases and J by 4 bases; unmatched bases: 6. The CDR3 consists of 14 residues. The chain's CDR3 is CASSYQTGLTEAFF. The CDR3 region has the DNA TGTGCCAGCAGTTATCAGACAGGGCTCACTGAAGCTTTCTTT.

V is TRBV12-3 or TRBV12-4 and J is TRBJ2-4; 14 bases are a match to TRBD2. The J call could be wrong; TRBJ2-7 is a better fit for the DNA end. CDR3 size: 17 residues. DNA for the CDR3: TGTGCCAGCAGTTCCCGCCGACTAGCGGGAGGGTTCTACGAGCAGTACTTC. Amino acid sequence: CASSSRRLAGGFYEQYF.

The rearrangement uses TRBV29-1 and TRBJ1-2, with unresolved D. The CDR3 totals 14 residues. Trimming shortened V by 6 bases and J by 4 bases, and 18 bases separated the two germline ends. The germline V gene encodes CDR1 SQVTM and CDR2 ANQGSEA. CDR3 residues: CSVSGSGSSYGYTF. CDR3 in DNA: TGCAGCGTCTCGGGGAGCGGGTCCAGCTATGGCTACACCTTC.

This chain connects TRBV20-1 to TRBJ2-1; 8 nucleotides line up with TRBD2. There are 13 residues in the CDR3. J gave up 7 bases and V 5 bases, and 7 bases lay outside the gene matches. Germline assignment: CDR1 DFQATT and CDR2 SNEGSKA (reference sequence). The CDR3 coding sequence is TGCAGTGCTTGGGGGGGACTAGAGAATGAGCAGTTCTTC. Its translation is CSAWGGLENEQFF.

This clonotype was seen once. The chain is built from TRBV6-1 and TRBJ1-2; D might be TRBD1 (5 bases). This CDR3 region has 16 residues. Trimming left V 2 bases short and J 0 bases short, with 13 bases between. The germline V gene has CDR1 MNHNS and CDR2 SASEGT. CDR3 amino acids: CASSELGVFANYGYTF. CDR3 sequence (DNA): TGTGCCAGCAGTGAATTAGGGGTTTTTGCTAACTATGGCTACACCTTC.

The chain has TRBV18 and TRBJ2-3, with unresolved D. V was trimmed by 4 bases and J by 4 bases, leaving 21 bases between them. Germline V gene lookup returns CDR1 KGHSH and CDR2 LQKENI. The CDR3 loop spans 17 amino acids. Written as DNA, the CDR3 is TGTGCCAGCTCACTAGGTTGGTCTTCGTTACGTGCAGATACGCAGTATTTT. Translation: CASSLGWSSLRADTQYF.

This chain joins TRBV30 and TRBJ2-7; D is unclear. CDR3 length: 13 residues. Germline V CDR1 and CDR2: GTSNPN, SVGIG (reference sequence). The V end lost 5 bases, the J end lost 2 bases, and 13 bases lay between the germline ends. This chain's CDR3 is CAWESGVAYEQYF. CDR3 sequence (DNA): TGTGCCTGGGAGAGTGGCGTGGCCTACGAGCAGTACTTC.

This chain connects TRBV27 to TRBJ2-2; D gene uncertain. CDR3 size: 13 residues. Germline V gene lookup returns CDR1 MNHEY and CDR2 SMNVEV (reference sequence). Trimming left V 5 bases short and J 3 bases short, with 7 bases between. CDR3 nucleotide sequence: TGTGCCAGCAGTCTCTCTTACACCGGGGAGCTGTTTTTT. It codes for CASSLSYTGELFF.

This chain joins TRBV6-6 and TRBJ2-1; D is unresolved. The germline CDR1 and CDR2 sequences are MNHNY and SVGAGI (reference sequence). There are 15 residues in the CDR3. V lost 4 bases to trimming and J lost 7 bases, with 17 bases between them. CDR3 amino acids: CASSSQSAPWNEQFF. CDR3 nucleotides: TGTGCCAGCAGTTCCCAATCGGCCCCGTGGAATGAGCAGTTCTTC.

The V and J genes are TRBV6-5 and TRBJ2-7, with 12 bases matching TRBD2. The CDR3 consists of 15 residues. Germline V gene lookup returns CDR1 MNHEY and CDR2 SVGAGI. Unmatched junction bases numbered 3, after V lost 0 bases and J lost 6 bases. In DNA, the CDR3 is TGTGCCAGCAGTTACTCGACTAGCGGGGGTTCCGAGCAGTACTTC. Its translation: CASSYSTSGGSEQYF.